This passage covers 18 T cell receptor beta chains from one sample sequenced in a study of T cell responses to AZD1222 COVID-19 vaccine. The protocol was immunoSEQ multiplex PCR, while the TCRdb copy is restricted to in-frame clones and leaves out a portion. The table shows roughly 140,000 clones, with 90% to 95% occurring only once. Sequenced here: peripheral blood, sampled 28 days after the second AZD1222 dose. The source of these receptors is an adult who received the AZD1222 COVID-19 vaccine.

V gene TRBV6-5 combines with J gene TRBJ2-4; D remains ambiguous. The CDR3 spans 14 residues. V dropped 5 bases and J dropped 7 bases, with 15 bases sitting between them. Germline V CDR1 and CDR2: MNHEY, SVGAGI. The CDR3 region has the DNA TGTGCCAGCAGTCACGCCCCCGGGCCCAACATTCAGTACTTC. It encodes CASSHAPGPNIQYF.

This clone was detected only once. The chain combines TRBV24-1 with TRBJ1-2, with D hard to call. CDR3 length: 12 amino acids. CDR1 and CDR2 (germline): KGHDR, SFDVKD. Trimming pared 5 bases from V and 6 bases from J, leaving 9 bases between. CDR3 bases: TGTGCCACCAGTGTCAAGGGAGATGGCTACACCTTC. This codes for CATSVKGDGYTF.

This chain uses TRBV2 with TRBJ2-7; D possibly corresponds to TRBD2 (7 bases). Looked up from germline, CDR1 is SNHLY and CDR2 is FYNNEI. The V end was cut by 3 bases, the J end by 3 bases, with 18 bases between. The CDR3 has 16 residues. In DNA, the CDR3 is TGTGCCAGCAGTGAGGCGGCCGGGGGGCTCGGCTACGAGCAGTACTTC. It is translated as CASSEAAGGLGYEQYF.

The chain is built from TRBV15 and TRBJ1-4; D unclear. V was trimmed by 0 bases and J by 1 base, leaving 18 bases between them. Looked up from germline, CDR1 is LNHNV and CDR2 is YYDKDF (reference sequence). The CDR3 has 19 amino acids. The CDR3 here is CATSRDRGFEERTNEKLFF. CDR3 nucleotide sequence: TGTGCCACCAGCAGAGATCGGGGATTTGAAGAAAGAACTAATGAAAAACTGTTTTTT.

J is TRBJ1-2 and V is TRBV18, with D possibly matching TRBD1 (6 bases). Trimming cost V 3 bases and J 0 bases, with 14 bases left between them. The germline V gene encodes CDR1 KGHSH and CDR2 LQKENI. The CDR3 is 16 residues long. For the CDR3, the DNA is TGTGCCAGCTCACCCAAGGGGGGCCTCACTAACTATGGCTACACCTTC. Translated: CASSPKGGLTNYGYTF.

The genes are TRBV24-1 and TRBJ1-6; D remains ambiguous. CDR1 and CDR2 from the germline V gene are KGHDR and SFDVKD. The CDR3 consists of 15 residues. V shed 9 bases and J shed 9 bases, with 20 bases lying between them. CDR3 residues: CATAERAGKGSPLHF. The DNA for the CDR3 is TGTGCCACCGCGGAGCGGGCCGGAAAGGGTTCACCCCTCCACTTT.

The chain joins TRBV7-9 to TRBJ1-1; the D is unclear. The germline V gene has CDR1 SEHNR and CDR2 FQNEAQ (reference sequence). Trimming removed 1 base from V and 11 bases from J, with 11 bases in between. The CDR3 consists of 12 residues. CDR3 amino acids: CASSLVFRDAFF. In DNA form, the CDR3 reads TGTGCCAGCAGCTTAGTTTTTCGGGATGCTTTCTTT.

This chain uses TRBV5-4 with TRBJ2-7; 9 positions agree with TRBD1. The CDR3 is 16 residues long. Germline V gene sequence: CDR1 SGHNT, CDR2 YYREEE (reference sequence). V trimming: 0 bases; J trimming: 2 bases; junction bases outside the gene matches: 6. CDR3 sequence: CASSLEGQGQPYEQYF. The CDR3 DNA reads TGTGCCAGCAGCTTGGAGGGACAGGGCCAGCCCTACGAGCAGTACTTC.

This clone occurred once. The DNA of the CDR3 is TGTGCCAGCAGCGGCCGTGTAGGTGGAAACACTGAAGCTTTCTTT. Translating it yields CASSGRVGGNTEAFF. The V and J genes are TRBV6-5 and TRBJ1-1, with D unresolved. This CDR3 comprises 15 residues. Per the germline V gene, CDR1 is MNHEY and CDR2 is SVGAGI. V was clipped by 6 bases and J by 2 bases, with 16 bases between them.

The chain has TRBV10-3 and TRBJ2-1; a weak D match, TRBD2 (5 bases). In germline, CDR1 is ENHRY, CDR2 SYGVKD. CDR3 length: 12 residues. V lost 5 bases to trimming and J lost 7 bases, with 9 bases between them. CDR3 loop: CAISTSGNEQFF. In nucleotides, the CDR3 is TGTGCCATCAGTACTAGTGGTAATGAGCAGTTCTTC.

The rearrangement uses TRBV6-5 and TRBJ2-7; no reliable D call. V was pared by 0 bases and J by 3 bases, with 15 bases between. The CDR3 is 16 amino acids. From germline, CDR1 is MNHEY and CDR2 SVGAGI. The DNA of the CDR3 is TGTGCCAGCAGTTACTCCCCAGGCCAATTCCTCTACGAGCAGTACTTC. This sequence encodes CASSYSPGQFLYEQYF.

The chain combines TRBV3-1 (or the pseudogene TRBV3-2) with TRBJ2-7; 13 bases map to TRBD2. The CDR3 covers 18 residues. The germline V gene encodes CDR1 LGHDT and CDR2 YNNKEL (reference sequence). V shed 2 bases, J shed 0 bases, and the junction held 7 bases outside the gene matches. The CDR3 DNA follows: TGTGCCAGCAGCCAACGGGGGACTAGCGGGGCCCTCTCCTACGAGCAGTACTTC. Translated: CASSQRGTSGALSYEQYF.

The CDR3 sequence: CASSLGRGPNEKLFF. The CDR3 DNA reads as TGCGCCAGCAGCTTGGGCAGGGGGCCTAATGAAAAACTGTTTTTT. The chain recombines TRBV5-1 with TRBJ1-4; TRBD1 agrees at 8 bases. This CDR3 has 15 amino acids. CDR1 is SGHRS, CDR2 YFSETQ, per germline. V was pared by 0 bases and J by 3 bases, with 1 base of the junction left unmatched. Full variable domain (missing parts from reference TRBV5-1 and TRBJ1-4): KAGVTQTPRYLIKTRGQQVTLSCSPISGHRSVSWYQQTPGQGLQFLFEYFSETQRNKGNFPGRFSGRQFSNSRSEMNVSTLELGDSALYLCASSLGRGPNEKLFFGSGTQLSVL.

The chain employs TRBV29-1 and TRBJ1-1; D remains unclear. Germline lookup yields CDR1 SQVTM and CDR2 ANQGSEA. The V end was cut by 2 bases, the J end by 2 bases, with 6 bases between. The CDR3 spans 12 residues. This chain's CDR3 is CSVERANTEAFF. As DNA, the CDR3 is TGCAGCGTTGAAAGGGCAAACACTGAAGCTTTCTTT. Variable domain in full (rest from reference TRBV29-1 and TRBJ1-1): SAVISQKPSRDICQRGTSLTIQCQVDSQVTMMFWYRQQPGQSLTLIATANQGSEATYESGFVIDKFPISRPNLTFSTLTVSNMSPEDSSIYLCSVERANTEAFFGQGTRLTVV.

The chain has TRBV11-2 and TRBJ1-2; D may be TRBD1 (6 bases). In germline, CDR1 is SGHAT, CDR2 FQNNGV. Trimming took 5 bases from V and 8 from J, leaving 21 bases between them. This CDR3 is 15 amino acids long. The CDR3 DNA is TGTGCCAGCAGCGCCTGGCAGGGGCCGCCTGGGGGCTACACCTTC. Translated, it gives CASSAWQGPPGGYTF.

The sample holds a few counts of this clone. V and J are TRBV27 and TRBJ1-1, with a possible D match to TRBD1 (6 bases). The V end lost 3 bases, the J end lost 8 bases, and 10 bases lay between the germline ends. The germline V gene encodes CDR1 MNHEY and CDR2 SMNVEV (reference sequence). CDR3 size: 12 residues. CDR3 in amino acids: CASSLRQGEAFF. The CDR3 DNA reads TGTGCCAGCAGTTTGAGGCAGGGGGAAGCTTTCTTT.

The chain joins TRBV27 to TRBJ1-5; D not resolved. The CDR3 is 12 residues long. With 8 bases removed from V and 4 bases from J, the gap between germline ends came to 9 bases. CDR1 is MNHEY, CDR2 SMNVEV, per germline (reference sequence). CDR3 sequence: CASATTNQPQHF. The CDR3 DNA reads TGTGCCAGCGCCACTACTAATCAGCCCCAGCATTTT.

The chain carries TRBV4-1 and TRBJ1-5; 9 nucleotides align to TRBD1. Per the germline V gene, CDR1 is MGHRA and CDR2 is YSYEKL. V shed 1 base, J shed 4 bases, and the junction held 5 bases outside the gene matches. The CDR3 runs 16 residues. CDR3 nucleotide sequence: TGCGCCAGCAGCCAAGGGGACAGGGTGGGAAATCAGCCCCAGCATTTT. This gives the protein CASSQGDRVGNQPQHF.